This T cell receptor beta chain was identified during a study of cytomegalovirus exposure and HLA in healthy donors. While unrecorded immune exposures were likely, the donors were nominally healthy when sampled. The PCR employed 60 Vbeta primers together with 13 Jbeta primers. Produced via immunoSEQ multiplex PCR; TCRdb's table is partial and in-frame only. Among 30,000 to 45,000 clones, more than 80% were seen once, and the ten largest hold approximately 10%. This receptor was identified in a woman aged 40 to 50 in good health and CMV-seropositive. Input material: PBMCs.

The CDR3 is CATGRWGVRTGGSGGELFF. CDR3 nucleotide sequence: TGTGCCACCGGCAGGTGGGGGGTCCGGACAGGGGGCTCGGGCGGGGAGCTGTTTTTT. The chain couples TRBV19 to TRBJ2-2, with 11 bases fitting TRBD1. Germline V lookup: CDR1 LNHDA, CDR2 SQIVND (reference sequence). This CDR3 is 19 amino acids long. V was clipped by 10 bases and J by 7 bases; unmatched bases: 23. Full variable domain (outside the CDR3, taken from reference TRBV19 and TRBJ2-2): DGGITQSPKYLFRKEGQNVTLSCEQNLNHDAMYWYRQDPGQGLRLIYYSQIVNDFQKGDIAEGYSVSREKKESFPLTVTSAQKNPTAFYLCATGRWGVRTGGSGGELFFGEGSRLTVL.